This TCR beta chain derives from a study of blood T cells in healthy people across ages. Study-level findings and limits: When set beside aged donors, long-lived donors presented more naive CD4+ cells and higher diversity. Older age coincided with a roughly linear decline in TCR beta diversity per million T cells.

This clonotype was observed a few times. Its antigen is not identified. A minimum of 6.5 million PBMCs was isolated per sample. CDR3 size: 15 residues. Per germline, CDR1 SGHTA and CDR2 FQGNSA. Trimming took 2 bases from V and 4 from J, leaving 14 bases between them. A second about 7 to 12 cycle PCR used barcoded and J-beta primers. TCRdb passed the 5' RACE reads through MiXCR, listing each CDR3 protein once. This table holds some 710,000 distinct CDR3 sequences, around 50% found once. The source material was blood. This clonotype originated in a man at least 80 years old in good health. The rearrangement uses TRBV7-2 and TRBJ1-2; TRBD1 is a possible D gene (6 bases). The CDR3 spells CASSLWQGRGYGYTF. CDR3 bases: TGTGCCAGCAGCTTATGGCAGGGCAGGGGCTATGGCTACACCTTC.